Presented here are 24 T cell receptor beta chains from one specimen sequenced in a study of blood T cell repertoires in COVID-19. Repertoires were generated with immunoSEQ multiplex PCR, while TCRdb's copy carries only in-frame clones and drops some. Among under 200,000 clones listed, 85% were seen once. Sequencing used peripheral blood. The receptors shown here come from a woman aged 45-60 years with COVID-19, enrolled during active disease.

The chain joins TRBV30 to TRBJ1-5, with a tentative D call TRBD1 (6 bases). The CDR3 contains 14 residues. Germline CDR1 reads GTSNPN; CDR2 reads SVGIG (reference sequence). V dropped 3 bases and J dropped 0 bases, with 9 bases sitting between them. CDR3 sequence (DNA): TGTGCCTGGAGACAGGGCGCTAGCAATCAGCCCCAGCATTTT. Its translation: CAWRQGASNQPQHF.

V usage is TRBV24-1 and J usage is TRBJ2-1, with D possibly TRBD2 on 6 matching bases. V was trimmed by 3 bases and J by 5 bases, leaving 13 bases between them. CDR3 length: 15 residues. Germline CDR1 reads KGHDR; CDR2 reads SFDVKD. The CDR3: CATSDAGRRNNEQFF. The CDR3 nucleotides are TGTGCCACCAGTGATGCGGGACGTAGGAACAATGAGCAGTTCTTC.

The chain is built from TRBV29-1 and TRBJ1-2; the D is unclear. The CDR3 length is 14 residues. The germline V gene encodes CDR1 SQVTM and CDR2 ANQGSEA. V dropped 2 bases and J dropped 8 bases, with 18 bases sitting between them. CDR3 protein: CSVESPTNRWGYTF. In DNA form, the CDR3 reads TGCAGCGTTGAATCTCCCACTAATAGATGGGGCTACACCTTC. Complete variable domain (other parts from reference TRBV29-1 and TRBJ1-2): SAVISQKPSRDICQRGTSLTIQCQVDSQVTMMFWYRQQPGQSLTLIATANQGSEATYESGFVIDKFPISRPNLTFSTLTVSNMSPEDSSIYLCSVESPTNRWGYTFGSGTRLTVV.

The chain uses TRBV5-1 and TRBJ2-1; D is possibly TRBD2 (7 bases). Germline V gene lookup returns CDR1 SGHRS and CDR2 YFSETQ. The length of the CDR3 is 16 residues. The germline V and J ends were trimmed by 5 bases and 2 bases, with 17 bases remaining between them. CDR3 nucleotide sequence: TGCGCCAGCAGTTCAAATGCGGGGGCTGCCTACAATGAGCAGTTCTTC. It is translated as CASSSNAGAAYNEQFF. Full variable domain (outside the CDR3, taken from reference TRBV5-1 and TRBJ2-1): KAGVTQTPRYLIKTRGQQVTLSCSPISGHRSVSWYQQTPGQGLQFLFEYFSETQRNKGNFPGRFSGRQFSNSRSEMNVSTLELGDSALYLCASSSNAGAAYNEQFFGPGTRLTVL.

This chain joins TRBV5-4 and TRBJ2-1; TRBD2 matches 10 bases. Germline CDR1 reads SGHNT; CDR2 reads YYREEE (reference sequence). This CDR3 comprises 15 residues. The J segment lost 6 bases and the V segment lost 2 bases, leaving 5 bases of the junction unmatched. The CDR3 here is CASSLGAGGPNEQFF. The CDR3 coding sequence is TGTGCCAGCAGCTTAGGAGCGGGGGGGCCCAATGAGCAGTTCTTC.

V is TRBV30 and J is TRBJ1-2, with a tentative D call TRBD1 (5 bases). The ends were cut back, 0 bases at V and 4 bases at J, with 12 bases in the middle. The CDR3 consists of 14 residues. CDR1 and CDR2 from the germline V gene are GTSNPN and SVGIG (reference sequence). The CDR3 here is CAWSVTGATYGYTF. The CDR3 nucleotides are TGTGCCTGGAGTGTCACTGGGGCCACCTATGGCTACACCTTC.

This chain connects TRBV6-5 to TRBJ1-4; D not resolved. CDR1 and CDR2 (germline): MNHEY, SVGAGI. The CDR3 runs 16 residues. Trimming removed 0 bases from V and 8 bases from J, with 16 bases in between. This chain's CDR3 is CASSYSSLGGGEKLFF. As DNA, the CDR3 is TGTGCCAGCAGTTACTCCAGTTTAGGAGGAGGCGAAAAACTGTTTTTT.

V gene TRBV28 combines with J gene TRBJ2-2, with 7 positions matching TRBD1. CDR1 and CDR2 (germline): MDHEN, SYDVKM. The CDR3 has 16 residues. Trimming at V came to 8 bases and at J to 2 bases, leaving 11 bases not matched to a gene. In DNA, the CDR3 is TGTGCCAGCGATCGCCCGGGACAGCTCAACACCGGGGAGCTGTTTTTT. It translates to CASDRPGQLNTGELFF.

V usage is TRBV10-1 and J usage is TRBJ1-5, with 10 bases lining up with TRBD1. The CDR3 covers 13 residues. CDR1 and CDR2 from the germline V gene are WNHNN and SYGVQD (reference sequence). The V and J ends lost 9 bases and 5 bases, in that order; junction bases with no gene match: 4. The CDR3 loop reads CARKDRGDQPQHF. CDR3 DNA: TGCGCCAGAAAGGACAGGGGGGATCAGCCCCAGCATTTT.

In this sample, this clone turned up a few times. The gene calls are TRBV24-1 and TRBJ1-1; TRBD1 aligns across 8 bases. Per germline, CDR1 KGHDR and CDR2 SFDVKD. The CDR3 has 14 residues. V trimming: 7 bases; J trimming: 1 base; junction bases outside the gene matches: 4. The CDR3, as DNA: TGTGCCACCAGCCGGACAGGGCCGAACACTGAAGCTTTCTTT. This codes for CATSRTGPNTEAFF.

This chain connects TRBV10-3 to TRBJ2-5; 11 bases line up with TRBD1. Trimming cost V 10 bases and J 3 bases; bases outside gene matches: 4. Germline V lookup: CDR1 ENHRY, CDR2 SYGVKD. This CDR3 is 13 amino acids long. CDR3 loop: CANPGQGEETQYF. CDR3 DNA: TGTGCCAACCCGGGACAGGGGGAAGAGACCCAGTACTTC.

The chain employs TRBV27 and TRBJ2-2; 7 bases match TRBD2. Germline V lookup: CDR1 MNHEY, CDR2 SMNVEV (reference sequence). J was trimmed by 3 bases and V by 4 bases; bases with no gene match: 5. The CDR3 runs to 15 residues. This chain's CDR3 is CASSSGGGYTGELFF. The CDR3 nucleotides are TGTGCCAGCAGTTCGGGCGGGGGTTACACCGGGGAGCTGTTTTTT.

This chain connects TRBV6-5 to TRBJ2-1; 11 bases fit TRBD2. The germline CDR1 and CDR2 sequences are MNHEY and SVGAGI. After removal of 7 bases from V and 12 bases from J, the junction contained 8 bases not matched to a gene. The CDR3 is 13 residues long. CDR3 loop: CASTPASGGSQFF. Here the CDR3 DNA reads TGTGCCAGCACCCCCGCTAGCGGGGGGTCGCAGTTCTTC.

The gene calls are TRBV6-6 and TRBJ1-5; the match to TRBD1 covers 8 bases. CDR1 is MNHNY, CDR2 SVGAGI, per germline (reference sequence). The CDR3 is made up of 14 amino acids. V gave up 6 bases and J gave up 1 base; unmatched junction bases: 2. The CDR3 DNA is TGTGCCAGCAGCCGGACAGGGAGCAATCAGCCCCAGCATTTT. Its translation: CASSRTGSNQPQHF.

The chain couples TRBV5-1 to TRBJ2-4; perhaps TRBD1 as D (6 bases). V lost 0 bases to trimming and J lost 8 bases, with 12 bases between them. The germline V gene has CDR1 SGHRS and CDR2 YFSETQ. The CDR3 sequence is 14 residues long. The CDR3 loop is CASSLGTVVDIQYF. In nucleotides, the CDR3 is TGCGCCAGCAGCTTGGGGACAGTAGTGGACATTCAGTACTTC.

The chain employs TRBV19 and TRBJ1-2; the D gene is possibly TRBD1 (6 bases). V was cut by 1 base and J by 6 bases, with 15 bases left in between. Per the germline V gene, CDR1 is LNHDA and CDR2 is SQIVND (reference sequence). The length of the CDR3 is 15 residues. The CDR3 loop reads CASSIGWDTEDGYTF. CDR3 DNA: TGTGCCAGTAGTATAGGTTGGGACACAGAGGATGGCTACACCTTC.

This clone was detected once. The rearrangement links TRBV14 to TRBJ2-3; D is uncertain. The CDR3 has 13 amino acids. Germline lookup yields CDR1 SGHDN and CDR2 FVKESK. V gave up 4 bases and J gave up 0 bases, with 5 bases separating them. As DNA, the CDR3 is TGTGCCAGCAGCCTTTTAAGCACAGATACGCAGTATTTT. It yields the protein CASSLLSTDTQYF.

Written as DNA, the CDR3 is TGTGCCAGCAGTGACTCGACAGGGTATTTCGAGCAGTACTTC. Amino acid sequence: CASSDSTGYFEQYF. The V and J genes are TRBV2 and TRBJ2-7, with TRBD1 matching 7 bases. The CDR3 length is 14 residues. Germline lookup yields CDR1 SNHLY and CDR2 FYNNEI. The V segment lost 3 bases and the J segment 6 bases; nucleotides outside the gene matches: 8.

The genes are TRBV2 and TRBJ1-5, with D possibly matching TRBD1 (6 bases). In germline, CDR1 is SNHLY, CDR2 FYNNEI. The CDR3 is 14 residues long. Trimming shortened V by 0 bases and J by 6 bases, and 9 bases separated the two germline ends. CDR3 residues: CASSEAQGPQPQHF. The DNA for the CDR3 is TGTGCCAGCAGTGAAGCTCAGGGGCCTCAGCCCCAGCATTTT.

The V gene is TRBV6-5, the J gene TRBJ2-3; the match to TRBD1 covers 8 bases. V was pared by 4 bases and J by 2 bases, with 8 bases of the junction left unmatched. CDR1 and CDR2 (germline): MNHEY, SVGAGI. This CDR3 comprises 16 residues. The DNA of the CDR3 is TGTGCCAGCAGTTCAGGACAGGGAAGGGCCACAGATACGCAGTATTTT. It encodes CASSSGQGRATDTQYF.

The gene calls are TRBV15 and TRBJ1-2, with 9 nucleotides matching TRBD1. The CDR3 is made up of 15 amino acids. CDR1 is LNHNV and CDR2 is YYDKDF in the germline V gene (reference sequence). The V and J ends lost 3 bases and 3 bases, in that order; junction bases with no gene match: 5. CDR3 loop: CATSSWTGADYGYTF. The CDR3 DNA sequence: TGTGCCACCAGCAGTTGGACAGGGGCAGACTATGGCTACACCTTC.

The rearrangement uses TRBV13 and TRBJ1-1; the D gene is possibly TRBD1 (6 bases). This CDR3 spans 12 amino acids. V was pared by 5 bases and J by 4 bases, with 8 bases between. CDR1 is PRHDT and CDR2 is FYEKMQ in the germline V gene (reference sequence). CDR3: CASSQGTTEAFF. In DNA, the CDR3 is TGTGCCAGCAGCCAGGGGACCACTGAAGCTTTCTTT.

This clone has more than one count but fewer than ten. Other DNA sequences from this sample encode an identical CDR3 as well. The chain joins TRBV6-5 to TRBJ2-2; D is possibly TRBD2 (6 bases). Germline assignment: CDR1 MNHEY and CDR2 SVGAGI. Trimming left V 0 bases short and J 7 bases short, with 12 bases between. The CDR3 extends over 15 amino acids. CDR3 coding DNA: TGTGCCAGCAGTTACTCGGCCGGAGGGATCGGGGAGCTGTTTTTT. Protein sequence: CASSYSAGGIGELFF.

The V gene is TRBV27, the J gene TRBJ2-7; D might be TRBD1 (5 bases). The CDR3 is 15 amino acids. Germline V gene lookup returns CDR1 MNHEY and CDR2 SMNVEV (reference sequence). V was shortened by 4 bases and J by 1 base, with 14 bases between the two germline ends. The CDR3 region is CASSSPPNRSYEQYF. The DNA for the CDR3 is TGTGCCAGCAGTTCCCCGCCCAACAGGTCCTACGAGCAGTACTTC.